The present entry profiles one T cell receptor (beta chain) with its context. What this receptor recognizes is not known. Per-nucleotide qualities are absent, and no much larger clonotype sits a single base away. This entry is derived from a study of CD4 T cells in relation to SARS-CoV-2 and coronaviruses (dated by TCRdb to about 2021). Describing the broader study: The ViraFEST assay cultured PBMCs with antigen for roughly 10 days, then sequenced TCR beta CDR3s to find antigen-specific clonal expansions. The study assessed, at the TCR clonotype level, memory CD4+ T cell crossreactivity between SARS-CoV-2 and common cold coronavirus spike proteins. Using patient-derived lymphoblastoid cell lines, the shared crossreactive spike epitopes were mapped to their HLA restriction. An HIV-1 Nef peptide pool or a culture without peptide was used as the negative reference condition. Samples from a few pre-COVID donors and the naive versus memory experiments were sequenced with the Adaptive Biotechnologies TCR-sequencing kit; other data were Illumina-based. A different, Illumina-based TCR-beta assay was used to sequence expansion assays from other donors in the study. What the research found in general, with its limitations: Crossreactivity analysis was centred on spike protein, so crossreactivity against other viral proteins was not assessed. Small numbers of patients and of tested TCRs limited the study. Memory CD4+ clonotypes crossrecognizing SARS-CoV-2 and at least one common cold coronavirus spike were found in around 59% of donors. Because no donor provided both pre-pandemic and post-infection samples, tracing the source of pre-existing responses was limited. Compared with monoreactive clones, crossreactive clones had significantly weaker SARS-CoV-2-driven expansion, a result consistent with antigenic imprinting.

CD4+ T cells from unexposed donors were collected before the COVID-19 pandemic (2011-2018). Following 10 days of culture, the EasySep CD4+ T cell isolation kit was used to isolate CD4+ T cells. Unexposed donor CD4+ T cells were tested for reactivity to SARS-CoV-2 S and N and four common cold coronavirus spike pools, as cell number allowed. PBMCs were cultured at some 2 million per well in IMDM supplemented with about 5.3% human AB serum and 10 IU/ml IL-2. Half of the culture medium was replaced with fresh IL-2-containing medium on days 3 and 7. In general, triplicate replicate wells were used for every peptide culture condition. Leukapheresis product for the unexposed donors was bought commercially. PBMCs were isolated from leukapheresis product or whole blood by Ficoll-Paque PLUS gradient centrifugation. PBMCs were either cryopreserved at -140°C or used fresh in the expansion assay. The QIAamp Micro DNA Kit was used to extract genomic DNA from the CD4+ T cells.

Library preparation used the immunoSEQ multiplex PCR assay. The authors' pipeline ran thus. Preprocessing removed nonproductive sequences and CDR3s not starting with C, not ending with F or W, or shorter than 7 amino acids. The MANAFEST web app identified antigen-specific clonotypes based on expansion compared with the reference and other culture wells. A clone counted as positive if significantly expanded in 2 of 3 replicate wells versus the reference culture at FDR below 0.05. A further requirement for positive clones was significant expansion compared with all other tandem wells, along with an odds ratio above 5. CDR3 homology was quantified as pairwise Levenshtein distance, calculated with the stringdist R package after three terminal residues were trimmed from each end. Entries here come from immuneACCESS through TCRdb and include only in-frame sequences with V and J called. Some clones fail to appear in such tables; in the studies checked, an unresolved V gene covers under half of the shortfall, and the cause of the remainder is unknown. V and J calls and clone size are as listed in that table; D and trimming were resolved from the DNA. A total of some 16,000 clones appear in this sample, about 80% of them only once. The top ten constitute nearly 10% of the sample.

Including the terminal cysteine and phenylalanine, the CDR3 comprises 15 residues. Left in the record is the CDR3 DNA by itself, 45 bases read in frame from the first base. V is pruned by 1 base and J by 2 bases, leaving 5 bases of the junction without a gene match. Via the germline V gene (reference sequence), CDR1 is LNHNV and CDR2 YYDKDF. The sequence is built from TRBV15 and TRBJ2-7; 7 bases in the junction line up with TRBD1. The sequence derives from a human donor in good health. The sequencing input was CD4+ T cells from PBMCs, cultured in vitro. The CDR3 region: CATSRVGQEAYEQYF. Here is the DNA: TGTGCCACCAGCAGAGTCGGACAGGAAGCCTACGAGCAGTACTTC.